The next 8 T cell receptor beta chains were all read from a single sample in a study of blood T cell repertoires in COVID-19. Sequencing used immunoSEQ multiplex PCR; TCRdb keeps in-frame clones, though not all of them. The sample has about 260,000 clones; less than 90% are singletons. The sample taken for sequencing was peripheral blood. These receptors all come from a man younger than 40 with active or convalescent COVID-19.

This clone was detected a few times. This chain connects TRBV5-6 to TRBJ2-6, with TRBD1 as a possible D gene (6 bases). Deletions cut 2 bases from V and 0 bases from J, with 15 bases between. Germline V gene data show CDR1 as SGHDT and CDR2 as YYEEEE. The CDR3 sequence is 18 residues long. CDR3 sequence reads: CASSFFRGQISGANVLTF. The CDR3 DNA is TGTGCCAGCAGCTTTTTCAGGGGCCAAATCTCTGGGGCCAACGTCCTGACTTTC. Combining the CDR3 with reference TRBV5-6 and TRBJ2-6 gives the whole variable domain DAGVTQSPTHLIKTRGQQVTLRCSPKSGHDTVSWYQQALGQGPQFIFQYYEEEERQRGNFPDRFSGHQFPNYSSELNVNALLLGDSALYLCASSFFRGQISGANVLTFGAGSRLTVL.

V usage is TRBV29-1 and J usage is TRBJ2-5; 7 bases agree with TRBD1. Germline CDR1 reads SQVTM; CDR2 reads ANQGSEA. The ends lost 4 bases at V and 2 bases at J; junction bases unmatched: 19. The CDR3 runs 18 residues. The CDR3 DNA reads as TGCAGCGTTGGAGCCTCTAACGACAGGGTTCCGGAGCAAGAGACCCAGTACTTC. The encoded protein is CSVGASNDRVPEQETQYF.

The chain employs TRBV6-5 and TRBJ1-4; D is ambiguous. This CDR3 comprises 13 residues. The germline V gene encodes CDR1 MNHEY and CDR2 SVGAGI. Between the trimmed V and J ends, which lost 5 bases and 0 bases, there was a span of 4 bases. Written as DNA, the CDR3 is TGTGCCAGCAGTCCAACAACTAATGAAAAACTGTTTTTT. Residues: CASSPTTNEKLFF.

This clone was counted between two and nine times. This chain uses TRBV5-1 with TRBJ1-2; no definite D call. V was shortened by 3 bases and J by 8 bases, with 8 bases between the two germline ends. CDR3 length equals 11 residues. The germline V gene has CDR1 SGHRS and CDR2 YFSETQ. The CDR3: CASSSRGGYTF. CDR3 nucleotide sequence: TGCGCCAGCAGCTCCCGCGGAGGCTACACCTTC.

The chain links TRBV5-8 to TRBJ1-1; D is uncertain. Germline CDR1 and CDR2: SGHTS and YDEGEE. Trimming left V 5 bases short and J 1 base short, with 9 bases between. This CDR3 contains 13 residues. The CDR3 sequence: CASSYGWNTEAFF. The CDR3 nucleotides read TGTGCCAGCAGTTACGGGTGGAACACTGAAGCTTTCTTT.

V usage is TRBV6-5 and J usage is TRBJ2-7; tentatively, D is TRBD2 (5 bases). The CDR3 length is 15 residues. V lost 2 bases to trimming and J lost 2 bases, with 13 bases between them. Germline-derived CDR1 and CDR2 are MNHEY and SVGAGI. The DNA for the CDR3 is TGTGCCAGCAGTTACAGGTGGCGGGCAGCCTACGAGCAGTACTTC. It encodes CASSYRWRAAYEQYF.

The rearrangement links TRBV6-5 to TRBJ1-2, with 7 bases fitting TRBD1. Germline V gene sequence: CDR1 MNHEY, CDR2 SVGAGI. The CDR3 consists of 15 residues. J gave up 7 bases and V 4 bases, and 12 bases lay outside the gene matches. The CDR3 spells CASSSLYRGRGGYTF. DNA of the CDR3: TGTGCCAGCAGTTCCCTATACAGGGGTCGGGGTGGCTACACCTTC.

This rearrangement joins TRBV2 to TRBJ2-3; 7 bases are a match to TRBD2. Germline CDR1 reads SNHLY; CDR2 reads FYNNEI. The CDR3 runs 15 residues. V lost 6 bases to trimming and J lost 4 bases; unmatched junction nucleotides: 10. CDR3 DNA sequence: TGTGCCAGCAGCAGGATGGCGGGGAGGGCAGATACGCAGTATTTT. The encoded protein is CASSRMAGRADTQYF.